One and the same sample provided the 27 T cell receptor beta chains below, sequenced in a study of T cell responses to AZD1222 COVID-19 vaccine (dated by TCRdb to 2020 to 2023). Library preparation was by the immunoSEQ multiplex PCR assay. What TCRdb holds here is the immuneACCESS table cut down to in-frame rearrangements. Part of the clones is not present; checked against another copy, under half of the missing clones reflect an unresolved V gene, and the others are unexplained. The table for this sample lists some 19,000 clones; approximately 80% of them were counted only once. The ten largest clones take up over 40% of the sample. The intended sense of this specimen's time point label: baseline before first vaccination. The source material was peripheral blood, sampled on day 0 of AZD1222 vaccination. The source is an adult in good health.

The chain couples TRBV3-1 (or the pseudogene TRBV3-2) to TRBJ1-1, with D hard to call. The germline gives CDR1 LGHDT, CDR2 YNNKEL (reference sequence). This CDR3 region has 16 residues. V gave up 5 bases and J gave up 2 bases, with 18 bases separating them. CDR3 in amino acids: CASSDNFAGKNTEAFF. CDR3 in DNA: TGTGCCAGCAGCGACAATTTCGCGGGGAAAAACACTGAAGCTTTCTTT.

The chain employs TRBV7-2 and TRBJ2-5; D remains ambiguous. The V end was cut by 5 bases, the J end by 7 bases, with 17 bases between. Per germline, CDR1 SGHTA and CDR2 FQGNSA. This CDR3 comprises 14 residues. CDR3 nucleotides: TGTGCCAGCAGCCCAAACAGCCCCCCAGGGACCCAGTACTTC. Protein sequence: CASSPNSPPGTQYF.

V and J are TRBV30 and TRBJ2-2, with a tentative D call TRBD2 (7 bases). The CDR3 contains 14 residues. Germline CDR1 and CDR2: GTSNPN and SVGIG (reference sequence). The V end lost 2 bases, the J end lost 3 bases, and 10 bases lay between the germline ends. CDR3 sequence: CAWSSGGYTGELFF. The DNA of the CDR3 is TGTGCCTGGAGTTCGGGGGGCTACACCGGGGAGCTGTTTTTT. The full variable domain, completed using reference TRBV30 and TRBJ2-2, is SQTIHQWPATLVQPVGSPLSLECTVEGTSNPNLYWYRQAAGRGLQLLFYSVGIGQISSEVPQNLSASRPQDRQFILSSKKLLLSDSGFYLCAWSSGGYTGELFFGEGSRLTVL.

This chain uses TRBV19 with TRBJ1-5, with D perhaps TRBD1 (6 bases). The CDR3 runs 15 residues. V lost 8 bases to trimming and J lost 5 bases, with 19 bases between them. Germline-derived CDR1 and CDR2 are LNHDA and SQIVND (reference sequence). DNA of the CDR3: TGTGCCAGTCGAACTCCGGGACACAGGTATCAGCCCCAGCATTTT. This encodes CASRTPGHRYQPQHF.

The CDR3 loop is CASSPLSQRNTGELFF. The CDR3 DNA sequence: TGTGCCAGCTCACCACTTTCACAGAGGAACACCGGGGAGCTGTTTTTT. The rearrangement uses TRBV18 and TRBJ2-2; D gene uncertain. The CDR3 has 16 residues. The V and J ends lost 1 base and 1 base respectively, with 10 bases between them. Germline V lookup: CDR1 KGHSH, CDR2 LQKENI.

The V call is TRBV10-3, the J call TRBJ2-2; 9 bases align to TRBD1. The CDR3 is 15 residues long. V shed 6 bases and J 3 bases; nucleotides not matched to a gene: 5. The V gene's germline CDR1 is ENHRY and CDR2 SYGVKD. The CDR3 region is CAIRPGQGDTGELFF. The CDR3 nucleotides are TGTGCCATCAGACCGGGACAGGGAGACACCGGGGAGCTGTTTTTT.

The genes are TRBV15 and TRBJ1-2; the D is unclear. Germline values: CDR1 LNHNV, CDR2 YYDKDF (reference sequence). CDR3 length: 14 residues. Deletions cut 0 bases from V and 4 bases from J, with 9 bases between. This CDR3 reads CATSRDRGFYGYTF. CDR3 nucleotides: TGTGCCACCAGCAGAGACAGAGGGTTCTATGGCTACACCTTC.

This chain connects TRBV9 to TRBJ1-2; 8 nucleotides align to TRBD1. Unmatched junction bases numbered 3, after V lost 4 bases and J lost 4 bases. The length of the CDR3 is 13 residues. CDR1 is SGDLS and CDR2 is YYNGEE in the germline V gene. Here the CDR3 reads CASSPGQGYGYTF. The DNA for the CDR3 is TGTGCCAGCAGCCCCGGACAGGGCTATGGCTACACCTTC. The variable domain in full, completed from reference TRBV9 and TRBJ1-2, reads DSGVTQTPKHLITATGQRVTLRCSPRSGDLSVYWYQQSLDQGLQFLIQYYNGEERAKGNILERFSAQQFPDLHSELNLSSLELGDSALYFCASSPGQGYGYTFGSGTRLTVV.

This chain links TRBV5-8 with TRBJ2-3; D unclear. There are 12 residues in the CDR3. Per the germline V gene, CDR1 is SGHTS and CDR2 is YDEGEE. V lost 4 bases, J lost 4 bases, and 7 bases lay in between. CDR3 sequence reads: CASSPRADTQYF. In nucleotides, the CDR3 is TGTGCCAGCAGCCCTAGGGCAGATACGCAGTATTTT. Variable domain in full (rest from reference TRBV5-8 and TRBJ2-3): EAGVTQSPTHLIKTRGQQATLRCSPISGHTSVYWYQQALGLGLQFLLWYDEGEERNRGNFPPRFSGRQFPNYSSELNVNALELEDSALYLCASSPRADTQYFGPGTRLTVL.

V usage is TRBV19 and J usage is TRBJ2-1, with TRBD1 matching 10 bases. The CDR3 covers 15 residues. V shed 4 bases, J shed 5 bases, and the junction held 5 bases outside the gene matches. Looked up from germline, CDR1 is LNHDA and CDR2 is SQIVND (reference sequence). In DNA form, the CDR3 reads TGTGCCAGTAGTAAGGGACAGGGGTTCGACAATGAGCAGTTCTTC. It is translated as CASSKGQGFDNEQFF.

This chain uses TRBV11-2 with TRBJ1-2; a possible D gene is TRBD1 (5 bases). CDR1 is SGHAT and CDR2 is FQNNGV in the germline V gene. The CDR3 has 14 amino acids. Deletions cut 0 bases from V and 4 bases from J, with 9 bases between. CDR3 sequence reads: CASSLDGAGYGYTF. The DNA for the CDR3 is TGTGCCAGCAGCTTAGATGGGGCGGGCTATGGCTACACCTTC.

As to this clone: Relative to the germline gene, one junction end is altered; a read error may explain this. The rearrangement uses TRBV7-3 and TRBJ2-3; 7 bases line up with TRBD2. Germline V gene data show CDR1 as SGHTA and CDR2 as FQGTGA. The CDR3 extends over 13 amino acids. CDR3: CASSPTSTDTQYF. For the CDR3, the DNA is TGTGCCAGCAGCCCGACTAGCACTGATACGCAGTATTTT.

The V call is TRBV7-9, the J call TRBJ2-5; D is possibly TRBD2 (6 bases). Germline loops: CDR1 SEHNR, CDR2 FQNEAQ (reference sequence). CDR3 length equals 14 residues. V was pared by 11 bases and J by 4 bases, with 20 bases between. CDR3 sequence reads: CASGGGLPSETQYF. For the CDR3, the DNA is TGTGCCTCCGGGGGTGGGCTCCCCTCAGAGACCCAGTACTTC.

The rearrangement uses TRBV19 and TRBJ1-2, with D tentatively TRBD1 (6 bases). V dropped 7 bases and J dropped 8 bases, with 17 bases sitting between them. The CDR3 is made up of 13 amino acids. The V gene's germline CDR1 is LNHDA and CDR2 SQIVND (reference sequence). The CDR3: CASITPGVQGYTF. The CDR3 DNA reads TGTGCCAGTATCACTCCAGGGGTGCAAGGCTACACCTTC. Full variable domain (rest looked up from reference TRBV19 and TRBJ1-2): DGGITQSPKYLFRKEGQNVTLSCEQNLNHDAMYWYRQDPGQGLRLIYYSQIVNDFQKGDIAEGYSVSREKKESFPLTVTSAQKNPTAFYLCASITPGVQGYTFGSGTRLTVV.

The V and J genes are TRBV4-3 and TRBJ1-2, with TRBD1 as a possible D gene (6 bases). This CDR3 contains 14 residues. Trimming stripped 1 base from V and 7 bases from J, with 13 bases between. CDR1 is LGHNA, CDR2 YSLEER, per germline. The CDR3 bases are TGCGCCAGCAGCCAAGGTTCAGGGGAGGGTGGCTACACCTTC. It codes for CASSQGSGEGGYTF.

The CDR3 here is CASSPLESYSNQPQHF. CDR3 nucleotides: TGTGCCAGCAGTCCCCTGGAAAGCTATAGCAATCAGCCCCAGCATTTT. The chain recombines TRBV28 with TRBJ1-5, with D hard to call. Germline-derived CDR1 and CDR2 are MDHEN and SYDVKM. The length of the CDR3 is 16 residues. V was cut by 5 bases and J by 0 bases, with 14 bases left in between.

The J gene is TRBJ2-7, the V gene TRBV13; 7 bases map to TRBD2. After removal of 6 bases from V and 3 bases from J, the junction contained 11 bases not matched to a gene. Germline lookup yields CDR1 PRHDT and CDR2 FYEKMQ (reference sequence). The CDR3 totals 15 residues. In DNA form, the CDR3 reads TGTGCCAGCAGTCTGGGGGGGTCCCGATACTACGAGCAGTACTTC. Encoded protein: CASSLGGSRYYEQYF.

The chain uses TRBV6-6 and TRBJ2-1; 8 bases fit TRBD2. This CDR3 has 16 amino acids. The V segment lost 0 bases and the J segment 8 bases; nucleotides outside the gene matches: 9. The germline V gene has CDR1 MNHNY and CDR2 SVGAGI (reference sequence). CDR3 coding DNA: TGTGCCAGCAGTTACTCGATTGCGGGGGGCCAGCATGAGCAGTTCTTC. Amino acids: CASSYSIAGGQHEQFF.

This clone was detected once. The gene calls are TRBV28 and TRBJ2-1; tentatively, D is TRBD2 (5 bases). CDR1 and CDR2 (germline): MDHEN, SYDVKM. Trimming left V 3 bases short and J 5 bases short, with 14 bases between. This CDR3 has 15 amino acids. As DNA, the CDR3 is TGTGCCAGCAGTTTCGGGCTAGCCGACAACAATGAGCAGTTCTTC. As protein: CASSFGLADNNEQFF. The full variable domain, its missing parts supplied by reference TRBV28 and TRBJ2-1, is DVKVTQSSRYLVKRTGEKVFLECVQDMDHENMFWYRQDPGLGLRLIYFSYDVKMKEKGDIPEGYSVSREKKERFSLILESASTNQTSMYLCASSFGLADNNEQFFGPGTRLTVL.

The rearrangement links TRBV1 to TRBJ2-4. TRBV1 is a listed pseudogene. The CDR3 runs 14 residues. CDR3 residues: CTSSQEKKENIQYF. CDR3 in DNA: TGCACCAGCAGCCAAGAAAAGAAAGAAAACATTCAGTACTTC.

The J gene is TRBJ2-7, the V gene TRBV29-1, with D possibly TRBD1 on 7 matching bases. This CDR3 spans 15 amino acids. V gave up 6 bases and J gave up 3 bases, with 21 bases separating them. Germline V CDR1 and CDR2: SQVTM, ANQGSEA. CDR3 in DNA: TGCAGCGTCGAGAAGGGGGCAGGGGGAGGCTACGAGCAGTACTTC. Translated: CSVEKGAGGGYEQYF.

V gene TRBV6-6 combines with J gene TRBJ1-2; no clear D gene. Germline V gene data show CDR1 as MNHNY and CDR2 as SVGAGI (reference sequence). Trimming removed 3 bases at V and 4 bases at J, with 12 bases between. The CDR3 length is 14 residues. The CDR3 DNA sequence: TGTGCCAGCAGTTATGGAGGACGGTCCTATGGCTACACCTTC. The encoded protein is CASSYGGRSYGYTF.

This rearrangement joins TRBV4-3 to TRBJ1-2; 11 positions match TRBD1. This CDR3 region has 14 residues. From germline, CDR1 is LGHNA and CDR2 YSLEER. The V gene end was trimmed by 4 bases and the J gene end by 5 bases; junction bases not matched to a gene: 3. The CDR3 loop reads CASSPDRGQYGYTF. The CDR3 region has the DNA TGCGCCAGCAGCCCGGACAGGGGGCAGTATGGCTACACCTTC.

J is TRBJ2-1 and V is TRBV6-5; D is unclear. This CDR3 has 13 amino acids. Germline CDR1 MNHEY, CDR2 SVGAGI. V was trimmed by 2 bases and J by 4 bases, leaving 6 bases between them. This CDR3 reads CASSYPQYNEQFF. In DNA, the CDR3 is TGTGCCAGCAGTTACCCGCAGTACAATGAGCAGTTCTTC.

The chain links TRBV19 to TRBJ1-1; D is ambiguous. The CDR3 has 16 amino acids. Germline V gene sequence: CDR1 LNHDA, CDR2 SQIVND (reference sequence). V was trimmed by 7 bases and J by 1 base, leaving 19 bases between them. CDR3 sequence reads: CASKTVGRSANTEAFF. In DNA form, the CDR3 reads TGTGCCAGTAAAACAGTAGGGCGGTCGGCGAACACTGAAGCTTTCTTT.

This sequence joins TRBV11-2 and TRBJ1-5; possible D gene TRBD1, 5 bases. Between the trimmed V and J ends, which lost 0 bases and 4 bases, there was a span of 10 bases. Germline lookup yields CDR1 SGHAT and CDR2 FQNNGV. The CDR3 loop spans 15 amino acids. CDR3 protein: CASSLEGQRNQPQHF. The CDR3 DNA sequence: TGTGCCAGCAGCTTAGAAGGACAAAGGAATCAGCCCCAGCATTTT.

The chain is built from TRBV6-5 and TRBJ2-7; perhaps D is TRBD1 or TRBD2 (6 bases each). Germline V gene lookup returns CDR1 MNHEY and CDR2 SVGAGI. The germline V and J ends were trimmed by 6 bases and 3 bases, with 15 bases remaining between them. The CDR3 has 14 amino acids. The CDR3, as DNA: TGTGCCAGCAGCTACGGGGGCGCCGGCTACGAGCAGTACTTC. It codes for CASSYGGAGYEQYF.